These 19 T cell receptor beta chains were all obtained from the same sample, sequenced in a study of T cells in Graves' hyperthyroidism and ophthalmopathy. The investigators amplified TCR beta CDR3 regions from RNA transcripts. TCR CDR3 underwent first-round RT-PCR with the HTBI primer set. MiXCR, applied by TCRdb to the multiplex PCR reads, yields one record per CDR3 protein. The table has some 270,000 distinct CDR3 sequences, roughly 15% seen once. Sequencing input: blood. Receptor source: a woman in her thirties or forties with Graves' hyperthyroidism.

Concerning this clonotype: The conserved phenylalanine or tryptophan normally closing the CDR3 is absent here, so this likely arose from a read error. The V gene is TRBV18, the J gene TRBJ2-3, with 7 bases matching TRBD1. This CDR3 is 16 amino acids long. The J segment lost 2 bases and the V segment lost 0 bases, leaving 5 bases of the junction unmatched. The germline V gene has CDR1 KGHSH and CDR2 LQKENI. DNA for the CDR3: TGTGCCAGCTCACCACCGAGAACAGGGGTCACAGATACGCAGTATGTT. Protein: CASSPPRTGVTDTQYV.

V and J are TRBV6-1 and TRBJ1-4; no clear D gene. V shed 6 bases and J shed 6 bases, with 14 bases lying between them. The CDR3 is made up of 14 amino acids. Per the germline V gene, CDR1 is MNHNS and CDR2 is SASEGT. The CDR3 loop reads CASRSWGKDEKLFF. CDR3 DNA: TGTGCCAGCAGGAGTTGGGGAAAAGATGAAAAACTGTTTTTT.

Ten or more counts support this clonotype. The rearrangement uses TRBV3-1 and TRBJ1-1; the D gene is possibly TRBD1 (5 bases). V lost 5 bases, J lost 6 bases, and 22 bases lay in between. The germline V gene encodes CDR1 LGHDT and CDR2 YNNKEL (reference sequence). The CDR3 is made up of 16 amino acids. CDR3 sequence reads: CASSARDAAFLPEAFF. The CDR3 DNA sequence: TGTGCCAGCAGCGCCCGGGACGCGGCCTTCTTACCTGAAGCTTTCTTT.

This clonotype has just a few counts. The chain combines TRBV7-2 with TRBJ2-1, with TRBD2 matching 9 bases. The V gene's germline CDR1 is SGHTA and CDR2 FQGNSA. V shed 2 bases, J shed 1 base, and the junction held 3 bases outside the gene matches. CDR3 length: 16 residues. The CDR3 here is CASSLYSGSSYNEQFF. As DNA, the CDR3 is TGTGCCAGCAGCTTATATAGCGGGAGTTCCTACAATGAGCAGTTCTTC.

This clonotype came up many times. The rearrangement joins TRBV6-2 or TRBV6-3 to TRBJ1-1; no clear D. The CDR3 spans 13 residues. Looked up from germline, CDR1 is MNHEY and CDR2 is SVGEGT. V was cut by 4 bases and J by 1 base, with 7 bases left in between. The CDR3 loop is CASSFMGNTEAFF. CDR3 bases: TGTGCCAGCAGTTTTATGGGGAACACTGAAGCTTTCTTT.

This clonotype has ten or more counts. The rearrangement uses TRBV20-1 and TRBJ1-4; D remains ambiguous. The germline gives CDR1 DFQATT, CDR2 SNEGSKA (reference sequence). This CDR3 contains 13 residues. The V gene lost 3 bases and the J gene lost 5 bases, with 10 bases spanning the gap. This chain's CDR3 is CSARDVQNEKLFF. The CDR3 DNA reads TGCAGTGCTAGGGACGTGCAGAATGAAAAACTGTTTTTT.

This clonotype was picked up many times. The chain joins TRBV6-5 to TRBJ2-7; 7 bases are a match to TRBD2. The CDR3 consists of 16 residues. Germline V CDR1 and CDR2: MNHEY, SVGAGI. Trimming removed 0 bases from V and 0 bases from J; junction bases left unmatched: 5. This chain's CDR3 is CASSYSSGGSSYEQYF. CDR3 sequence (DNA): TGTGCCAGCAGTTACTCGTCCGGCGGGAGCTCCTACGAGCAGTACTTC.

This clonotype has at least ten counts. The chain uses TRBV3-1 and TRBJ1-1, with no clear D. V shed 4 bases and J shed 11 bases, with 23 bases lying between them. Germline CDR1 reads LGHDT; CDR2 reads YNNKEL (reference sequence). The CDR3 is 15 amino acids. CDR3 in amino acids: CASSPTVVSPRDAFF. DNA for the CDR3: TGTGCCAGCAGCCCGACCGTAGTCTCCCCGAGGGATGCTTTCTTT.

This clonotype has ten or more counts. The genes are TRBV6-1 and TRBJ2-7; the D call may be TRBD1 or TRBD2 (5 bases each). The ends were cut back, 4 bases at V and 3 bases at J, with 13 bases in the middle. Germline V lookup: CDR1 MNHNS, CDR2 SASEGT. The CDR3 covers 14 residues. Here the CDR3 reads CASSGWDGNYEQYF. The CDR3 nucleotides are TGTGCCAGCAGTGGCTGGGACGGAAACTACGAGCAGTACTTC.

This clonotype came up many times. J is TRBJ1-1 and V is TRBV10-3; D is ambiguous. This CDR3 region has 14 residues. V shed 2 bases and J shed 5 bases, with 12 bases lying between them. Per the germline V gene, CDR1 is ENHRY and CDR2 is SYGVKD. The CDR3 nucleotides read TGTGCCATCAGTGAGCCCCGTATTGGTACTGAAGCTTTCTTT. Translation: CAISEPRIGTEAFF.

The genes are TRBV20-1 and TRBJ2-5, with D perhaps matching TRBD2 (5 bases). This CDR3 is 14 amino acids long. Trimming took off 4 bases at V and 6 bases at J, with 18 bases between the two ends. Germline loops: CDR1 DFQATT, CDR2 SNEGSKA (reference sequence). The CDR3 nucleotides read TGCAGTGCTAAGAGCCGCGGGCCCTTCCAGACCCAGTACTTC. Its translation: CSAKSRGPFQTQYF.

This clonotype was seen a few times. The V gene is TRBV5-1, the J gene TRBJ2-2; TRBD1 agrees at 9 bases. J gave up 3 bases and V 3 bases, and 0 bases lay outside the gene matches. Germline V gene data show CDR1 as SGHRS and CDR2 as YFSETQ. The CDR3 length is 14 residues. CDR3 nucleotide sequence: TGCGCCAGCAGCTGGACAGGGGACACCGGGGAGCTGTTTTTT. Its protein product is CASSWTGDTGELFF.

V is TRBV28 and J is TRBJ2-3; D perhaps matches TRBD1 (5 bases). V dropped 5 bases and J dropped 4 bases, with 19 bases sitting between them. Germline values: CDR1 MDHEN, CDR2 SYDVKM. The CDR3 is 16 residues long. For the CDR3, the DNA is TGTGCCAGCAGTCCTAACCTATTGCAGGGATCAGATACGCAGTATTTT. Its translation: CASSPNLLQGSDTQYF.

V and J are TRBV11-1 and TRBJ2-2; no clear D gene. Trimming removed 5 bases from V and 5 bases from J, with 12 bases in between. The germline CDR1 and CDR2 sequences are SGHAT and FQDESV (reference sequence). This CDR3 spans 14 amino acids. In nucleotides, the CDR3 is TGTGCCAGCAGCACCCTACTGGGAACCGGGGAGCTGTTTTTT. Its translation is CASSTLLGTGELFF. Full variable domain (remainder filled in from reference TRBV11-1 and TRBJ2-2): EAEVAQSPRYKITEKSQAVAFWCDPISGHATLYWYRQILGQGPELLVQFQDESVVDDSQLPKDRFSAERLKGVDSTLKIQPAELGDSAMYLCASSTLLGTGELFFGEGSRLTVL.

In the case of this clonotype: A much larger clone sits a single nucleotide away, making a read error possible. This chain connects TRBV11-3 to TRBJ1-2, with TRBD1 as a possible D gene (5 bases). Germline-derived CDR1 and CDR2 are SGHNT and YENEEA. This CDR3 has 13 amino acids. In DNA form, the CDR3 reads TGTGCCAGCAGCCCCCTGAGGGGCCAGGGCTGCACCTTC. Translation gives CASSPLRGQGCTF.

There are many counts of this clonotype. This sequence joins TRBV12-3 or TRBV12-4 and TRBJ2-1, with 10 bases fitting TRBD2. The CDR3 runs to 15 residues. Unmatched junction bases numbered 6, after V lost 8 bases and J lost 2 bases. As DNA, the CDR3 is TGTGCCAGCGTCCCGGGACTAGCGACCTACAATGAGCAGTTCTTC. Its translation: CASVPGLATYNEQFF.

The chain carries TRBV10-1 and TRBJ2-5, with D unresolved. CDR1 and CDR2 from the germline V gene are WNHNN and SYGVQD (reference sequence). The CDR3 consists of 15 residues. Trimming pared 4 bases from V and 5 bases from J, leaving 17 bases between. CDR3 in DNA: TGCGCCAGCAGTGCGGTCCCCCCCCCAGTGGAGACCCAGTACTTC. Protein sequence: CASSAVPPPVETQYF.

This clonotype was counted between two and nine times. The chain recombines TRBV9 with TRBJ2-7; weak D call: TRBD2 (6 bases). The CDR3 runs to 14 residues. Germline lookup yields CDR1 SGDLS and CDR2 YYNGEE. V was shortened by 3 bases and J by 6 bases, with 16 bases between the two germline ends. CDR3 sequence: CASSAQAGRSEQYF. As DNA, the CDR3 is TGTGCCAGCAGCGCCCAAGCGGGTAGGAGCGAGCAGTACTTC.

This clonotype has at least ten counts. V usage is TRBV20-1 and J usage is TRBJ2-7; 10 bases map to TRBD2. This CDR3 spans 15 amino acids. The germline gives CDR1 DFQATT, CDR2 SNEGSKA (reference sequence). Trimming at V came to 3 bases and at J to 7 bases, leaving 12 bases not matched to a gene. CDR3 in amino acids: CSAREAGGPMWEQYF. In nucleotides, the CDR3 is TGCAGTGCTAGGGAAGCGGGAGGGCCCATGTGGGAGCAGTACTTC.